In its sample, the clone carrying this T cell receptor beta chain was seen a few times. This entry belongs to a study of blood T cell repertoires in COVID-19. The germline gives CDR1 MNHEY, CDR2 SMNVEV (reference sequence). CDR3 size: 14 residues. Deletions cut 5 bases from V and 4 bases from J, with 15 bases between. Methods used by the authors: By means of reference gene primer amplification, nucleated cell counts were estimated. Sequenced by immunoSEQ multiplex PCR; TCRdb stores in-frame clones only, minus some. D and trimming were read from the DNA, whereas the V and J calls and clone size are those reported in that table. The data hold about 74,000 clones, with just over 85% observed a single time.

This clonotype originated in a woman older than 75 with active or convalescent COVID-19. Sequenced sample: peripheral blood. The chain recombines TRBV27 with TRBJ2-7; D might be TRBD1 (6 bases). The chain's CDR3 is CASSPPGQPYEQYF. The CDR3 DNA is TGTGCCAGCAGTCCTCCGGGACAACCTTACGAGCAGTACTTC.